This entry describes one T cell receptor (beta chain). The sample holds a few counts of this clonotype. Its antigen is not yet known. Base qualities are missing; no much larger clone stands one base away. The data stem from a study of T cells after yellow fever vaccination (dated by TCRdb to between 2019 and 2020). Some background on the complete study: The SMART-Seq v4 Ultra Low Input RNA kit was used to prepare libraries from fractions with low cell numbers. Bulk PBMC replicates and cell subsets were isolated from blood drawn at multiple timepoints before and after both primary and secondary immunization. To follow T-cell clones before and after primary and booster YFV17D yellow fever vaccination, bulk TCR alpha and beta repertoires were sequenced over time. The cohort comprised two healthy male donors, one aged 18 to 30 and one aged 30 to 39 years.

What the work shows at the level of the full study, not this receptor alone: A small share of clonotypes occurred in both CD4 and CD8 compartments, likely arising from convergent recombination. Computational filtering was required because FACS-sorted repertoires could contain abundant contaminating clonotypes from the bulk population. Compared with the primary T-cell response, the secondary T-cell response was faster but weaker, reaching its peak on day 5 rather than on day 15. Most clones expanded after primary vaccination (96% of CD4 and 80% to 90% of CD8) were re-detected after the booster, suggesting that broad memory maintenance occurred. The study included only two donors, which limits how far the findings can be generalized.

TCR cDNA was synthesized by 5'RACE template switching, which introduced a universal primer site and unique molecular identifiers. cDNA synthesis was primed from both the TCR alpha and TCR beta constant segments. Two PCR steps were used to amplify libraries, with sample barcodes and sequencing adapters being added in the second step. Sequencing of the libraries was done on either Illumina HiSeq 2500 (2x100 bp) or NovaSeq (2x150 bp). The original pipeline was this. MIGEC was used to demultiplex reads and collapse the reads into UMI consensus sequences, and MiXCR was used for V(D)J alignment. Clonotypes responding to the vaccine were identified with edgeR on replicate PBMC samples, with the criteria of FDR below 0.01 and a log2 fold change above 5 up to day 15. Bulk clonotypes were assigned CD4 or CD8 identity according to which sequenced CD4 or CD8 repertoire held them at higher abundance. TCRdb reprocessing: public reads trimmed at Q25 with fastp, clones called with MiXCR, in-frame beta chains kept. Identical CDR3 protein sequences are pooled into one entry, listed with their most common genes and DNA. The V and J calls were not made by the authors but by TCRdb's processing. The sample records some 550,000 distinct CDR3 sequences, approximately 21% of which are singletons. The ten most abundant clones make up about 13% of the sample.

The germline V gene sets CDR1 to SGHTA and CDR2 to FQGNSA. V has 3 bases trimmed and J has 0 bases trimmed; junction bases matching no gene number 3. Its CDR3 holds 15 amino acids, cysteine through phenylalanine. Just the 45-base CDR3 DNA is kept, in frame starting at base 1. The treatment or condition label on this specimen signifies: live attenuated yellow fever vaccine strain. At every blood-draw timepoint, two biological replicates of bulk PBMCs were collected. PBMCs were isolated from peripheral blood using a standard Ficoll-Paque protocol. TriZol was used to extract RNA from bulk PBMCs, CD4 and CD8 fractions, and dextramer-positive and dextramer-negative fractions.

This receptor was identified in a man aged 30-40 years who received the YFV17D yellow fever vaccine. Rearrangement joined TRBV7-2 to TRBJ2-3, with 7 middle bases fitting TRBD2. The sample consisted of PBMCs, taken 15 days after the yellow fever booster vaccination. The CDR3 region reads CASSFLAESTDTQYF. DNA sequence: TGTGCCAGCAGCTTTCTAGCGGAAAGCACAGATACGCAGTATTTT.